One sample yielded the 10 T cell receptor beta chains listed below, sequenced in a study of blood T cells in healthy people across ages. The authors ran a second PCR of about 6 to 11 cycles using a sample-barcoded 5' primer and a J-beta primer mix. TCRdb itself ran the 5' RACE reads through MiXCR, one entry per CDR3 protein. The sample carries under 850,000 distinct CDR3 sequences, about 34% recorded once. Source material: blood. These receptor sequences come from a man younger than 30 in good health.

This sequence joins TRBV7-9 and TRBJ1-1, with TRBD1 matching over 8 bases. V dropped 5 bases and J dropped 7; count of bases not matched to a gene: 9. The CDR3 length is 14 residues. Germline V gene lookup returns CDR1 SEHNR and CDR2 FQNEAQ (reference sequence). For the CDR3, the DNA is TGTGCCAGCAGCGTTAAGACAGGGGCGAGTGAAGCTTTCTTT. It encodes CASSVKTGASEAFF.

The chain is built from TRBV7-6 and TRBJ1-6, with unresolved D. The V end was cut by 5 bases, the J end by 7 bases, with 9 bases between. The CDR3 runs 13 residues. The germline CDR1 and CDR2 sequences are SGHVS and FNYEAQ. CDR3 amino acids: CASSAHPNSPLHF. DNA for the CDR3: TGTGCCAGCAGCGCCCATCCAAATTCACCCCTCCACTTT.

In its sample, this clonotype was seen once. The chain combines TRBV4-3 with TRBJ1-1, with TRBD1 as a possible D gene (5 bases). Germline CDR1 and CDR2: LGHNA and YSLEER. V shed 1 base and J shed 10 bases, with 13 bases lying between them. The CDR3 is 13 amino acids. The CDR3 region has the DNA TGCGCCAGCAGCCAAGCGAGGGGCAAAGGAGCTTTCTTT. As protein: CASSQARGKGAFF.

This clonotype was detected only a few times. CDR3 amino acids: CSVEDQRVLSGNTIYF. The CDR3 coding sequence is TGCAGCGTTGAAGATCAACGGGTGCTCTCTGGAAACACCATATATTTT. This chain joins TRBV29-1 and TRBJ1-3; D call uncertain. V dropped 0 bases and J dropped 0 bases, with 12 bases sitting between them. This CDR3 region has 16 residues. CDR1 and CDR2 from the germline V gene are SQVTM and ANQGSEA.

This clonotype was seen only a few times. This rearrangement joins TRBV7-2 to TRBJ1-4; D possibly corresponds to TRBD1 (6 bases). Germline V CDR1 and CDR2: SGHTA, FQGNSA. Trimming left V 5 bases short and J 3 bases short, with 10 bases between. The CDR3 runs 14 residues. Here the CDR3 DNA reads TGTGCCAGCAGCCAGGGGCCCGCTAATGAAAAACTGTTTTTT. Protein sequence: CASSQGPANEKLFF.

This clonotype was observed at least ten times. This chain links TRBV4-2 with TRBJ1-2, with 8 positions matching TRBD1. Germline CDR1 and CDR2: LGHNA and YNFKEQ. The J segment lost 6 bases and the V segment lost 3 bases, leaving 3 bases of the junction unmatched. The CDR3 loop spans 13 amino acids. The CDR3 sequence: CASSQDRENGYTF. As DNA, the CDR3 is TGTGCCAGCAGCCAGGACAGGGAGAATGGCTACACCTTC.

To note about this clonotype: A much more abundant neighbour one base away suggests this may be a read error. The chain links TRBV9 to TRBJ2-1; a possible D gene is TRBD2 (5 bases). The CDR3 totals 17 residues. Per germline, CDR1 SGDLS and CDR2 YYNGEE. The CDR3 loop reads CASGVSGKTGIRNEQFF. In DNA form, the CDR3 reads TGTGCCAGCGGCGTCTCGGGGAAGACGGGGATCCGGAATGAGCAGTTCTTC.

The V and J genes are TRBV7-2 and TRBJ2-7, with D uncertain. V lost 5 bases, J lost 1 base, and 12 bases lay in between. In germline, CDR1 is SGHTA, CDR2 FQGNSA. The CDR3 runs 14 residues. This CDR3 reads CASSPPAGSYEQYF. CDR3 in DNA: TGTGCCAGCAGCCCGCCGGCAGGATCCTACGAGCAGTACTTC.

This clonotype was seen many times. This sequence joins TRBV20-1 and TRBJ1-2, with D maybe TRBD1 (5 bases). Germline CDR1 and CDR2: DFQATT and SNEGSKA (reference sequence). The CDR3 contains 14 residues. Trimming removed 0 bases from V and 4 bases from J, with 12 bases in between. CDR3 nucleotides: TGCAGTGCTAGAGACAGGGCCCTAACCTATGGCTACACCTTC. Protein: CSARDRALTYGYTF.

Remarks on this clonotype: It may be a read error: a sequence one base away is much more abundant. The genes are TRBV14 and TRBJ2-1; no firm D call. Gene TRBJ2-7 matches the end of the DNA better, so the J call may be wrong. The germline CDR1 and CDR2 sequences are SGHDN and FVKESK. This CDR3 comprises 17 residues. In DNA, the CDR3 is TGTGCCAGCAGCCAAGATTTCGGAAAGACCTCCTACAATGAGCAGTACTTC. This translates into CASSQDFGKTSYNEQYF.